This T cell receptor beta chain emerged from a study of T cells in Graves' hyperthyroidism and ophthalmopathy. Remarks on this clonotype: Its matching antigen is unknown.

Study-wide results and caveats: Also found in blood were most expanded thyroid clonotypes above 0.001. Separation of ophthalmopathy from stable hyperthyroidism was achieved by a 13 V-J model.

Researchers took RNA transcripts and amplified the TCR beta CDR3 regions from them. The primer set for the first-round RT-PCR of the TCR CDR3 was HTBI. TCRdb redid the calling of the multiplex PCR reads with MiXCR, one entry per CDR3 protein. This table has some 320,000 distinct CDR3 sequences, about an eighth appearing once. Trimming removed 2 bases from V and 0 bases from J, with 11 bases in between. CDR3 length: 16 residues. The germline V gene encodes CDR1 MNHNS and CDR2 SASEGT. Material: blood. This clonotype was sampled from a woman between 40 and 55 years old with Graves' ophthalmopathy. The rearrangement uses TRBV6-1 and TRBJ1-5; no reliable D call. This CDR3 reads CASSEFLGYSNQPQHF. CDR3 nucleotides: TGTGCCAGCAGTGAATTTTTAGGATATAGCAATCAGCCCCAGCATTTT.